The clone carrying this T cell receptor beta chain was picked up many times. Its target is unknown. The V gene lost 3 bases and the J gene lost 6 bases, with 9 bases spanning the gap. The CDR3 sequence is 13 residues long. The germline V gene encodes CDR1 LGHNA and CDR2 YSLEER. The data derive from a study of molecular identifiers for immune sequencing clone quantification. Notes on the study in general: A single cell's spiked Jurkat TCR RNA was reportedly detectable among 900,000 to 1,000,000 naive cells.

Each library that profiled naive CD8 cells came from roughly 20,000 to 1,000,000 sorted cells with 10%, 30% or 50% RNA. Naive CD8 T cells were sorted, and the gate applied was CD8+CD4-CCR7+CD45RA+. Listed TCR primers and previously described methods were used for bulk TCR libraries. TCRdb fed the PCR reads into MiXCR, producing one record per CDR3 protein. The repertoire holds more than 95,000 distinct CDR3 sequences, with 20% to 25% as singletons. This chain links TRBV4-3 with TRBJ1-5, with D unresolved. The TCR sequence derives from a human donor in good health. Some libraries in this study had Jurkat cell RNA spiked in. Material for sequencing was naive CD8+ T cells from blood, with Jurkat cell RNA spiked in. Subset: FACS-sorted CD8+CD4-CCR7+CD45RA+ naive T cells. The CDR3 DNA follows: TGCGCCAGCAGCCAGGAAGAAGGTCAGCCCCAGCATTTT. Its protein is CASSQEEGQPQHF.